This T cell receptor (beta chain) was recorded in a study of T-cell memory formation after mild COVID-19. Study-wide points: Researchers found some responding clones in pre-infection memory, a sign that cross-reactive memory joined. Largely, contracting CD4+ clones fell within CM and EM, and contracting CD8+ clones within EMRA.

TCRdb processed the 5' RACE reads anew with MiXCR; each CDR3 protein has one entry. The table has hundreds of thousands of distinct CDR3 sequences, roughly 21% seen once; the top ten hold around 9.2%. Note on this clonotype: Its antigen is still unknown.

Germline trimming cut 7 bases from V and 0 bases from J; bases unmatched to any gene: 18. The CDR3 spans 20 residues. Germline V lookup: CDR1 SGHVS, CDR2 FNYEAQ. This receptor was taken from an adult woman who had mild COVID-19 (a few samples of this study predate the infection). Cell type and time point are not known. Sequences were obtained from PBMCs or a T cell subset sorted from them (not recorded which). The chain couples TRBV7-6 to TRBJ2-1, with 10 bases fitting TRBD2. CDR3 protein: CASISRSGGGQPSSYNEQFF. In nucleotides, the CDR3 is TGTGCCAGCATCAGCAGGAGCGGGGGGGGCCAACCTAGCTCCTACAATGAGCAGTTCTTC.